Below are 10 T cell receptor beta chains sequenced from a single sample in a study of T cell changes during pregnancy in multiple sclerosis (dated by TCRdb to the late 2010s). To prepare the library, the immunoSEQ multiplex PCR assay was applied. TCRdb took over this immuneACCESS table, retaining in-frame rearrangements with V and J assigned. Such tables are incomplete; in checked studies, under half of the missing clones stem from an unresolved V gene, and the remainder is unexplained. This sample is represented by about 21,000 clones; approximately 91% of them were singletons. Around 21% of the sample comes from the top ten. Sequenced here: CD8+ T cells from peripheral blood mononuclear cells, sampled after pregnancy. These receptors all come from a female donor in good health, enrolled as a control in a pregnancy study.

This rearrangement joins TRBV6-1 to TRBJ1-1; D unresolved. The ends were cut back, 7 bases at V and 5 bases at J, with 11 bases in the middle. CDR3 length: 12 residues. Looked up from germline, CDR1 is MNHNS and CDR2 is SASEGT. The CDR3: CASTPKRTEAFF. The CDR3 bases are TGTGCCAGCACCCCTAAGCGGACTGAAGCTTTCTTT.

The rearrangement uses TRBV25-1 and TRBJ2-7; 13 nucleotides align to TRBD2. CDR3 length: 17 amino acids. The junction had 11 bases not matched to a gene; V was cut back by 5 bases and J by 4 bases. Per germline, CDR1 MGHDK and CDR2 SYGVNS. CDR3 sequence: CASSPQGLAGPPYEQYF. For the CDR3, the DNA is TGTGCCAGCAGTCCCCAGGGACTAGCGGGACCTCCATACGAGCAGTACTTC.

In this sample, this clone turned up once. The V call is TRBV7-9, the J call TRBJ2-7; 7 positions agree with TRBD1. The CDR3 is 15 residues long. Per the germline V gene, CDR1 is SEHNR and CDR2 is FQNEAQ (reference sequence). Losses at the gene ends were 7 bases for V and 0 bases for J; bases not matched to a gene: 9. The CDR3 loop is CASTPARTGSYEQYF. CDR3 nucleotides: TGTGCCAGCACCCCCGCCAGGACAGGCTCCTACGAGCAGTACTTC. The variable domain in full, completed from reference TRBV7-9 and TRBJ2-7, reads DTGVSQNPRHKITKRGQNVTFRCDPISEHNRLYWYRQTLGQGPEFLTYFQNEAQLEKSRLLSDRFSAERPKGSFSTLEIQRTEQGDSAMYLCASTPARTGSYEQYFGPGTRLTVT.

The chain joins TRBV30 to TRBJ2-7; TRBD2 agrees at 10 bases. This CDR3 spans 14 amino acids. Germline V gene sequence: CDR1 GTSNPN, CDR2 SVGIG (reference sequence). V trimming: 3 bases; J trimming: 3 bases; junction bases outside the gene matches: 5. CDR3 region: CAWRGAGGGYEQYF. The CDR3 nucleotides are TGTGCCTGGAGGGGAGCGGGAGGGGGCTACGAGCAGTACTTC.

The gene calls are TRBV6-6 and TRBJ2-1, with D hard to call. Germline CDR1 reads MNHNY; CDR2 reads SVGAGI (reference sequence). V was trimmed by 7 bases and J by 2 bases, leaving 18 bases between them. CDR3 length equals 16 residues. The CDR3 DNA sequence: TGTGCCAGCACCAATCCCCGCCTAGGTCCCTACAATGAGCAGTTCTTC. Its protein is CASTNPRLGPYNEQFF.

This sequence joins TRBV29-1 and TRBJ2-7, with 7 bases aligning to TRBD2. The germline V gene has CDR1 SQVTM and CDR2 ANQGSEA. The CDR3 loop spans 12 amino acids. Losses at the gene ends were 6 bases for V and 3 bases for J; bases not matched to a gene: 5. CDR3 residues: CSVGGRNYEQYF. The CDR3 region has the DNA TGCAGCGTCGGGGGGAGGAACTACGAGCAGTACTTC.

The rearrangement joins TRBV5-4 to TRBJ2-5; D might be TRBD2 (6 bases). The CDR3 covers 16 residues. Germline lookup yields CDR1 SGHNT and CDR2 YYREEE (reference sequence). The V end lost 3 bases, the J end lost 1 base, and 16 bases lay between the germline ends. The CDR3 DNA is TGTGCCAGCAGCTCTGATTGGCGGGGCATCCAAGAGACCCAGTACTTC. Translated, it gives CASSSDWRGIQETQYF.

V and J are TRBV27 and TRBJ1-2; D gene unclear. The CDR3 is made up of 12 amino acids. The V end lost 8 bases, the J end lost 4 bases, and 11 bases lay between the germline ends. Germline values: CDR1 MNHEY, CDR2 SMNVEV (reference sequence). The CDR3 region is CASRKPGYGYTF. CDR3 in DNA: TGTGCCAGCCGAAAGCCCGGCTATGGCTACACCTTC.

V is TRBV7-2 and J is TRBJ1-1; TRBD1 matches at 7 bases. The CDR3 is 14 amino acids. Unmatched junction bases numbered 10, after V lost 4 bases and J lost 8 bases. Germline V gene sequence: CDR1 SGHTA, CDR2 FQGNSA. CDR3 in amino acids: CASSSGGWGTEAFF. CDR3 DNA: TGTGCCAGCAGCTCAGGGGGATGGGGGACAGAAGCTTTCTTT. The full variable domain, in which reference TRBV7-2 and TRBJ1-1 provide the parts outside the CDR3, is GAGVSQSPSNKVTEKGKDVELRCDPISGHTALYWYRQSLGQGLEFLIYFQGNSAPDKSGLPSDRFSAERTGGSVSTLTIQRTQQEDSAVYLCASSSGGWGTEAFFGQGTRLTVV.

V and J are TRBV29-1 and TRBJ2-7; the D is unclear. Trimming shortened V by 6 bases and J by 3 bases, and 6 bases separated the two germline ends. This CDR3 region has 10 residues. Germline CDR1 is SQVTM and CDR2 is ANQGSEA. The CDR3 here is CSVEDYEQYF. CDR3 nucleotides: TGCAGCGTAGAGGACTACGAGCAGTACTTC.